This T cell receptor (beta chain) comes out of a study of a mutant IDH1 vaccine in newly diagnosed glioma. In the study overall: The patients received vaccinations eight times, in weeks 1, 3, 5, 7, 11, 15, 19 and 23. Following radiotherapy alone, or alongside temozolomide cycles, vaccination was started after an interval of 4-6 weeks.

The time point was: week 5, during vaccination. Every vaccine dose comprised 300 ug of mutant IDH1 20-mer peptide plus topical imiquimod. Looked up from germline, CDR1 is SQVTM and CDR2 is ANQGSEA. After removal of 1 base from V and 1 base from J, the junction contained 9 bases not matched to a gene. The CDR3 consists of 17 residues. In the case of this clone: Its specificity is unknown.

Using immunoSEQ multiplex PCR, the repertoire was profiled, and TCRdb retains in-frame clones only, with some absent. In the table there are around 36,000 clones, approximately 91% of which are singletons. The rearrangement uses TRBV29-1 and TRBJ2-1; 8 bases match TRBD1. The starting material was PBMCs, obtained from a glioma patient whose treatment included an IDH1 peptide vaccine. The sequence derives from a man aged 50-59 years with glioma. The CDR3 nucleotides are TGCAGCGTTGAAGCGGGACAGGACCCTTATTCCTACAATGAGCAGTTCTTC. Its protein product is CSVEAGQDPYSYNEQFF.